This TCR beta chain was recovered during a study of blood T cell repertoires in COVID-19. Study processing details: Reference gene primer amplification gave nucleated cell count estimates. The protocol was immunoSEQ multiplex PCR, while the TCRdb copy is restricted to in-frame clones and leaves out a portion. For V, J and clone size, that table is used; D and trimming come from the DNA. This repertoire shows some 180,000 clones, more than 80% found once; its top ten account for approximately 8.9%. This CDR3 has 17 amino acids. CDR1 is MDHEN and CDR2 is SYDVKM in the germline V gene. V lost 7 bases and J lost 4; bases outside the gene matches: 14.

The chain links TRBV28 to TRBJ1-2, with 11 nucleotides matching TRBD1. The sequencing sample was made of peripheral blood. The sequence was obtained from a woman aged 55-69 years with acute or convalescent COVID-19. CDR3 coding DNA: TGTGCCAGCAACACCGGGACAGGGGGGCTCCCTTCCTATGGCTACACCTTC. Amino acid sequence: CASNTGTGGLPSYGYTF.